The source of this T cell receptor beta chain is a study of blood T cells in healthy people across ages. The CDR3 is 11 amino acids. Trimming pared 4 bases from V and 5 bases from J, leaving 8 bases between. CDR1 and CDR2 (germline): DFQATT, SNEGSKA (reference sequence). General observations from the study: It was held that the diversity estimates obtained from one million T cells were underestimates. Older age coincided with a roughly linear decline in TCR beta diversity per million T cells. Comparison with aged donors showed that long-lived donors had more naive CD4+ cells and higher diversity.

Combining a sample-barcoded 5' primer with a J-beta primer mix, a second PCR ran for roughly 6 to 12 cycles. TCRdb fed the 5' RACE reads into MiXCR, producing one record per CDR3 protein. The sample shows about 1 million distinct CDR3 sequences, about 25% of them seen only once. As to this clonotype: Its matching antigen is unknown.

The sample was also reused in another study, on T cells of mothers and their children. That paper states: Nine systemically healthy Caucasian donors: three mothers, six children.

This TCR was sampled from a girl aged 2 to 10 in good health. The sequencing sample was made of blood. This chain links TRBV20-1 with TRBJ1-1; tentatively, D is TRBD1 (6 bases). In DNA, the CDR3 is TGCAGTGCTATAGGGGGGACTGAAGCTTTCTTT. Its protein product is CSAIGGTEAFF.